The 23 T cell receptor beta chains below all came from one sample that was sequenced in a study of control samples from healthy donors and cancer patients. Repertoires were generated with immunoSEQ multiplex PCR, while TCRdb's copy carries only in-frame clones and drops some. The sample lists 70,000 to 80,000 clones, 84% seen once, with around 16% in the top ten. Sequencing input: blood. Receptors were obtained from a man aged 45 to 65 in good health.

The chain joins TRBV5-1 to TRBJ2-1; D gene uncertain. Germline CDR1 is SGHRS and CDR2 is YFSETQ. This CDR3 is built from 15 residues. Deletions cut 1 base from V and 9 bases from J, with 17 bases between. The CDR3 DNA follows: TGCGCCAGCAGCTTGACCGGCGTCTCCCCTCCTGAGCAGTTCTTC. This translates into CASSLTGVSPPEQFF.

The chain links TRBV6-4 to TRBJ2-5; D might be TRBD2 (5 bases). Germline loops: CDR1 MRHNA, CDR2 SNTAGT. Trimming removed 8 bases from V and 6 bases from J, with 25 bases in between. This CDR3 spans 16 amino acids. CDR3 residues: CASQISGTVGGKTQYF. DNA for the CDR3: TGTGCCAGCCAAATTTCCGGAACAGTTGGAGGAAAGACCCAGTACTTC.

The CDR3 nucleotides read TGTGCCAGCAGCCAAAAAACTTGGGGTGAAGCTTTCTTT. It encodes CASSQKTWGEAFF. The chain carries TRBV3-1 (or the pseudogene TRBV3-2) and TRBJ1-1; D uncertain. Per germline, CDR1 LGHDT and CDR2 YNNKEL (reference sequence). V was trimmed by 2 bases and J by 7 bases, leaving 11 bases between them. The CDR3 has 13 residues.

This chain uses TRBV5-1 with TRBJ1-1; 7 bases line up with TRBD1. The V gene's germline CDR1 is SGHRS and CDR2 YFSETQ. V lost 4 bases and J lost 1; bases outside the gene matches: 4. There are 14 residues in the CDR3. CDR3 protein: CASSLRTGNTEAFF. The DNA for the CDR3 is TGCGCCAGCAGCCTACGGACAGGGAACACTGAAGCTTTCTTT.

The V and J genes are TRBV6-5 and TRBJ2-7, with D perhaps matching TRBD1 (6 bases). Trimming took off 0 bases at V and 12 bases at J, with 15 bases between the two ends. The CDR3 length is 13 residues. Germline CDR1 and CDR2: MNHEY and SVGAGI. The CDR3 sequence is CASSYSAGDRAYF. The CDR3 DNA is TGTGCCAGCAGTTACTCGGCAGGGGATAGGGCGTACTTC.

The chain couples TRBV7-2 to TRBJ1-2; 8 nucleotides agree with TRBD1. V gave up 0 bases and J gave up 7 bases; unmatched junction bases: 4. The germline V gene encodes CDR1 SGHTA and CDR2 FQGNSA. The CDR3 is made up of 14 amino acids. DNA of the CDR3: TGTGCCAGCAGCTTAGCCAGGGGGCTGCCTGGCTACACCTTC. Its translation: CASSLARGLPGYTF.

The table lists this clone with a count of one. This chain links TRBV18 with TRBJ2-3; 13 bases line up with TRBD2. After removal of 2 bases from V and 3 bases from J, the junction contained 5 bases not matched to a gene. The CDR3 is 17 amino acids. The germline gives CDR1 KGHSH, CDR2 LQKENI. CDR3 bases: TGTGCCAGCTCACCAGGACTAGCGGGAGCGATGACAGATACGCAGTATTTT. Translated, it gives CASSPGLAGAMTDTQYF. Full variable domain (outside the CDR3, taken from reference TRBV18 and TRBJ2-3): NAGVMQNPRHLVRRRGQEARLRCSPMKGHSHVYWYRQLPEEGLKFMVYLQKENIIDESGMPKERFSAEFPKEGPSILRIQQVVRGDSAAYFCASSPGLAGAMTDTQYFGPGTRLTVL.

The V call is TRBV4-2, the J call TRBJ1-6; 7 nucleotides match TRBD1. This CDR3 is built from 17 residues. V shed 7 bases and J 4 bases; nucleotides not matched to a gene: 13. Germline V gene lookup returns CDR1 LGHNA and CDR2 YNFKEQ. This CDR3 reads CASNRGGRQQYNSPLHF. CDR3 sequence (DNA): TGTGCCAGCAATCGAGGGGGCAGGCAGCAGTATAATTCACCCCTCCACTTT.

The chain recombines TRBV18 with TRBJ1-3; 7 nucleotides line up with TRBD1. The CDR3 is 16 amino acids. Trimming took 2 bases from V and 4 from J; bases not matched to a gene: 8. The germline V gene encodes CDR1 KGHSH and CDR2 LQKENI. CDR3 sequence: CASSPRQGLAGNTIYF. DNA for the CDR3: TGTGCCAGCTCACCAAGACAGGGATTGGCCGGAAACACCATATATTTT.

The genes are TRBV25-1 and TRBJ2-7; D may be TRBD1 (6 bases). The CDR3 is made up of 11 amino acids. V lost 7 bases and J 6 bases, leaving 10 bases between the germline ends. Germline CDR1 and CDR2: MGHDK and SYGVNS. The DNA for the CDR3 is TGTGCCAGCACTACAGGGACCGAGCAGTACTTC. Encoded protein: CASTTGTEQYF.

The chain uses TRBV5-1 and TRBJ1-1; a possible D gene is TRBD1 (5 bases). With 1 base removed from V and 7 bases from J, the gap between germline ends came to 17 bases. Germline V lookup: CDR1 SGHRS, CDR2 YFSETQ. The length of the CDR3 is 15 residues. The CDR3 loop is CASSLIFRRDGEAFF. The CDR3, as DNA: TGCGCCAGCAGCTTGATCTTCAGACGGGACGGTGAAGCTTTCTTT.

This rearrangement joins TRBV6-5 to TRBJ2-2; maybe TRBD2 (7 bases). Germline lookup yields CDR1 MNHEY and CDR2 SVGAGI. Deletions cut 8 bases from V and 4 bases from J, with 17 bases between. The CDR3 runs 15 residues. CDR3: CASPGGAGRTGELFF. The CDR3 bases are TGTGCCAGCCCTGGGGGGGCAGGACGCACCGGGGAGCTGTTTTTT.

The chain is built from TRBV20-1 and TRBJ1-1; D remains unclear. V lost 1 base, J lost 2 bases, and 2 bases lay in between. The CDR3 spans 11 residues. In germline, CDR1 is DFQATT, CDR2 SNEGSKA (reference sequence). The CDR3 DNA is TGCAGTGCTAGAGCCAACACTGAAGCTTTCTTT. The encoded protein is CSARANTEAFF.

J is TRBJ2-3 and V is TRBV11-2; TRBD2 is a possible D gene (6 bases). The germline gives CDR1 SGHAT, CDR2 FQNNGV. V was pared by 3 bases and J by 3 bases, with 16 bases between. CDR3 length: 16 residues. CDR3 bases: TGTGCCAGCAGCTTGGGCCCCGGCGGGACGACAGATACGCAGTATTTT. Its translation is CASSLGPGGTTDTQYF.

The chain combines TRBV15 with TRBJ2-7, with D unresolved. Trimming shortened V by 0 bases and J by 4 bases, and 10 bases separated the two germline ends. Germline V gives CDR1 LNHNV, CDR2 YYDKDF (reference sequence). The CDR3 consists of 14 residues. DNA for the CDR3: TGTGCCACCAGCAGAGATATAGGTCCATACGAGCAGTACTTC. It is translated as CATSRDIGPYEQYF.

V is TRBV5-1 and J is TRBJ2-1; 12 nucleotides match TRBD2. The CDR3 totals 16 residues. The germline gives CDR1 SGHRS, CDR2 YFSETQ. V lost 3 bases, J lost 6 bases, and 7 bases stayed unmatched. CDR3 residues: CASSSLTSGSSNEQFF. CDR3 in DNA: TGCGCCAGCAGCTCGTTGACTAGCGGGAGTAGCAATGAGCAGTTCTTC. Variable domain in full (rest from reference TRBV5-1 and TRBJ2-1): KAGVTQTPRYLIKTRGQQVTLSCSPISGHRSVSWYQQTPGQGLQFLFEYFSETQRNKGNFPGRFSGRQFSNSRSEMNVSTLELGDSALYLCASSSLTSGSSNEQFFGPGTRLTVL.

CDR3 in DNA: TGCGCCAGCAGCTTGGGACAGGGGGCCCTAAGCACAGATACGCAGTATTTT. Translated, it gives CASSLGQGALSTDTQYF. The chain links TRBV5-1 to TRBJ2-3; 10 bases align to TRBD1. The CDR3 contains 17 residues. J gave up 0 bases and V 0 bases, and 4 bases lay outside the gene matches. Germline V gene lookup returns CDR1 SGHRS and CDR2 YFSETQ. The full variable domain, completed using reference TRBV5-1 and TRBJ2-3, is KAGVTQTPRYLIKTRGQQVTLSCSPISGHRSVSWYQQTPGQGLQFLFEYFSETQRNKGNFPGRFSGRQFSNSRSEMNVSTLELGDSALYLCASSLGQGALSTDTQYFGPGTRLTVL.

In the case of this clone: Other DNA sequences of this sample code for an identical CDR3. The chain combines TRBV9 with TRBJ2-7; 7 nucleotides match TRBD1. Per germline, CDR1 SGDLS and CDR2 YYNGEE. The CDR3 has 14 residues. V was clipped by 3 bases and J by 4 bases; unmatched bases: 7. CDR3 nucleotide sequence: TGTGCCAGCAGCGGACAGGGAAGGGGATACGAGCAGTACTTC. It translates to CASSGQGRGYEQYF.

The rearrangement links TRBV7-6 to TRBJ2-3; maybe TRBD2 (5 bases). The CDR3 spans 15 residues. Looked up from germline, CDR1 is SGHVS and CDR2 is FNYEAQ. The germline V and J ends were trimmed by 5 bases and 2 bases, with 14 bases remaining between them. CDR3 sequence: CASSRTGQFTDTQYF. The CDR3, as DNA: TGTGCCAGCAGCCGGACTGGTCAATTCACAGATACGCAGTATTTT. Together with reference TRBV7-6 and TRBJ2-3, the CDR3 gives the full variable domain: GAGVSQSPRYKVTKRGQDVALRCDPISGHVSLYWYRQALGQGPEFLTYFNYEAQQDKSGLPNDRFSAERPEGSISTLTIQRTEQRDSAMYRCASSRTGQFTDTQYFGPGTRLTVL.

V gene TRBV24-1 combines with J gene TRBJ2-1; 10 bases align to TRBD2. V trimming: 4 bases; J trimming: 4 bases; junction bases outside the gene matches: 6. CDR3 length: 16 amino acids. Germline CDR1 is KGHDR and CDR2 is SFDVKD. The DNA for the CDR3 is TGTGCCACCAGTGACACCAGCGGGAGGGCATACAATGAGCAGTTCTTC. This translates into CATSDTSGRAYNEQFF.

This chain connects TRBV27 to TRBJ2-1; 9 bases align to TRBD2. Germline CDR1 is MNHEY and CDR2 is SMNVEV (reference sequence). Trimming at V came to 7 bases and at J to 6 bases, leaving 10 bases not matched to a gene. The CDR3 is 15 amino acids. The CDR3 protein is CASKTPGLAANEQFF. In nucleotides, the CDR3 is TGTGCCAGCAAAACACCGGGACTAGCTGCCAATGAGCAGTTCTTC.

The CDR3 DNA reads as TGTGCCAGCAGCGTAGGCCCCCAGGACAGGAACTATGGCTACACCTTC. The encoded protein is CASSVGPQDRNYGYTF. The rearrangement uses TRBV9 and TRBJ1-2; TRBD1 agrees at 7 bases. The CDR3 is 16 amino acids. V was clipped by 0 bases and J by 2 bases; unmatched bases: 7. Germline V gene sequence: CDR1 SGDLS, CDR2 YYNGEE.

The V call is TRBV28, the J call TRBJ2-1; D may be TRBD2 (5 bases). Per germline, CDR1 MDHEN and CDR2 SYDVKM. The CDR3 contains 16 residues. V was shortened by 0 bases and J by 7 bases, with 16 bases between the two germline ends. Here the CDR3 DNA reads TGTGCCAGCAGTTTATGGTGGGAGAGCCAGGCTAATGAGCAGTTCTTC. Encoded protein: CASSLWWESQANEQFF.